The 20 T cell receptor beta chains below all came from one sample that was sequenced in a study of cytomegalovirus exposure and HLA in healthy donors. The PCR had 60 Vbeta and 13 Jbeta primers. Only in-frame clones appear in the TCRdb table, and some are missing; sequencing was by immunoSEQ multiplex PCR. This table has 160,000 or so clones, around three quarters appearing once. Sequenced sample: PBMCs. These receptors were obtained from a man aged 40-50 years in good health and CMV-seronegative.

The chain couples TRBV6-1 to TRBJ1-2; TRBD1 matches at 9 bases. The V gene's germline CDR1 is MNHNS and CDR2 SASEGT. The CDR3 loop spans 14 amino acids. V lost 10 bases to trimming and J lost 2 bases; unmatched junction nucleotides: 8. DNA of the CDR3: TGTGCCACCGTGGCGGGACAGGGAAACTATGGCTACACCTTC. Protein sequence: CATVAGQGNYGYTF.

V gene TRBV5-1 combines with J gene TRBJ2-5; perhaps TRBD1 as D (6 bases). The CDR3 is made up of 15 amino acids. Trimming cost V 0 bases and J 6 bases, with 15 bases left between them. Per the germline V gene, CDR1 is SGHRS and CDR2 is YFSETQ. The CDR3 DNA sequence: TGCGCCAGCAGCTTGGCCGGTCAGGGGAAAAAGACCCAGTACTTC. As protein: CASSLAGQGKKTQYF.

The chain combines TRBV2 with TRBJ2-1; no definite D call. Germline V CDR1 and CDR2: SNHLY, FYNNEI. The V end lost 4 bases, the J end lost 2 bases, and 6 bases lay between the germline ends. CDR3 size: 13 residues. The CDR3 loop is CASSVVAYNEQFF. For the CDR3, the DNA is TGTGCCAGCAGTGTAGTTGCCTACAATGAGCAGTTCTTC.

The chain couples TRBV29-1 to TRBJ1-1; no reliable D call. Per the germline V gene, CDR1 is SQVTM and CDR2 is ANQGSEA. This CDR3 contains 13 residues. Trimming pared 7 bases from V and 0 bases from J, leaving 12 bases between. This CDR3 reads CSAHRQLNTEAFF. The CDR3 region has the DNA TGCAGCGCCCACCGACAACTGAACACTGAAGCTTTCTTT. The whole variable domain, filled in from reference TRBV29-1 and TRBJ1-1, reads SAVISQKPSRDICQRGTSLTIQCQVDSQVTMMFWYRQQPGQSLTLIATANQGSEATYESGFVIDKFPISRPNLTFSTLTVSNMSPEDSSIYLCSAHRQLNTEAFFGQGTRLTVV.

The V call is TRBV5-4, the J call TRBJ1-1, with TRBD1 as a possible D gene (5 bases). The CDR3 is made up of 18 amino acids. From germline, CDR1 is SGHNT and CDR2 YYREEE (reference sequence). V was shortened by 5 bases and J by 2 bases, with 25 bases between the two germline ends. The CDR3 DNA is TGTGCCAGCAGACGACCGGGACGGGGGAAAGGTTCTAACACTGAAGCTTTCTTT. Its protein product is CASRRPGRGKGSNTEAFF.

The V gene is TRBV2, the J gene TRBJ1-4; D may be TRBD1 (6 bases). Looked up from germline, CDR1 is SNHLY and CDR2 is FYNNEI. The CDR3 is 13 residues long. Trimming took 4 bases from V and 13 from J, leaving 16 bases between them. CDR3 sequence (DNA): TGTGCCAGCAGTGTGGACACCAGGGGAGTACTGTTTTTT. This sequence encodes CASSVDTRGVLFF.

V and J are TRBV18 and TRBJ2-7; 7 bases agree with TRBD2. CDR1 and CDR2 from the germline V gene are KGHSH and LQKENI. V shed 3 bases, J shed 6 bases, and the junction held 11 bases outside the gene matches. The CDR3 is 15 residues long. CDR3 sequence reads: CASSPKSGNTGEQYF. The CDR3 DNA follows: TGTGCCAGCTCACCGAAAAGCGGGAACACAGGCGAGCAGTACTTC.

V gene TRBV5-4 combines with J gene TRBJ1-2, with D possibly matching TRBD1 (6 bases). The CDR3 sequence is 16 residues long. From germline, CDR1 is SGHNT and CDR2 YYREEE (reference sequence). Deletions cut 4 bases from V and 4 bases from J, with 20 bases between. The CDR3 sequence is CASSPRSGAGIYGYTF. As DNA, the CDR3 is TGTGCCAGCAGCCCTAGATCAGGGGCCGGAATCTATGGCTACACCTTC.

This clone was observed a single time. V is TRBV7-9 and J is TRBJ2-5, with 8 positions matching TRBD2. The J call is uncertain, as TRBJ2-7 better fits the DNA end. Looked up from germline, CDR1 is SEHNR and CDR2 is FQNEAQ (reference sequence). This CDR3 has 14 residues. The CDR3 nucleotides read TGTGCCAGCAGCTTACGGGGGGGGGCCTACGAGCAGTACTTC. Its translation is CASSLRGGAYEQYF.

In its sample, this clone was seen a few times. The rearrangement uses TRBV6-1 and TRBJ1-5; no reliable D call. The CDR3 extends over 13 amino acids. V lost 4 bases to trimming and J lost 6 bases, with 10 bases between them. The germline gives CDR1 MNHNS, CDR2 SASEGT. The CDR3 protein is CASSVSEPQPQHF. CDR3 nucleotides: TGTGCCAGCAGTGTGTCCGAGCCTCAGCCCCAGCATTTT.

The chain employs TRBV11-2 and TRBJ2-3; D unresolved. CDR3 size: 14 residues. The V end lost 1 base, the J end lost 1 base, and 6 bases lay between the germline ends. Per the germline V gene, CDR1 is SGHAT and CDR2 is FQNNGV. The CDR3 loop is CASSLVGGTDTQYF. The CDR3 coding sequence is TGTGCCAGCAGCTTAGTTGGAGGCACAGATACGCAGTATTTT.

This clone appeared a single time. The chain is built from TRBV7-2 and TRBJ1-3, with D unresolved. V was clipped by 7 bases and J by 0 bases, with 16 bases between them. The germline gives CDR1 SGHTA, CDR2 FQGNSA. The CDR3 consists of 16 residues. CDR3: CASTTRRGLSGNTIYF. In DNA form, the CDR3 reads TGTGCCAGCACTACCAGGCGTGGGCTCTCTGGAAACACCATATATTTT.

The chain couples TRBV27 to TRBJ1-2; D perhaps matches TRBD1 (6 bases). CDR1 is MNHEY and CDR2 is SMNVEV in the germline V gene (reference sequence). V was clipped by 6 bases and J by 5 bases, with 16 bases between them. This CDR3 is 14 amino acids long. The CDR3 DNA follows: TGTGCCAGCAGCGGGACAAGCGGAGTATATGGCTACACCTTC. Translating gives CASSGTSGVYGYTF.

This sequence joins TRBV14 and TRBJ2-7, with 10 bases fitting TRBD2. The CDR3 spans 14 residues. Germline CDR1 is SGHDN and CDR2 is FVKESK. V gave up 4 bases and J gave up 6 bases; unmatched junction bases: 6. CDR3 in amino acids: CASSPRLAGGEQYF. CDR3 DNA: TGTGCCAGCAGCCCCAGACTAGCGGGTGGCGAGCAGTACTTC.

This clone came up once. The chain combines TRBV4-3 with TRBJ2-3, with a weak D call TRBD2 (5 bases). This CDR3 comprises 15 residues. In germline, CDR1 is LGHNA, CDR2 YSLEER. The V gene lost 1 base and the J gene lost 8 bases, with 16 bases spanning the gap. The DNA of the CDR3 is TGCGCCAGCAGCCAAGCGCGAACCCCTGGAGGTACGCAGTATTTT. It specifies CASSQARTPGGTQYF.

This clone was seen once. This chain joins TRBV4-3 and TRBJ2-6; a possible D gene is TRBD2 (5 bases). This CDR3 spans 19 amino acids. V was cut by 0 bases and J by 0 bases, with 15 bases left in between. Germline loops: CDR1 LGHNA, CDR2 YSLEER. In nucleotides, the CDR3 is TGCGCCAGCAGCCAAGACTCGGGCGGGTCTGACTCTGGGGCCAACGTCCTGACTTTC. This codes for CASSQDSGGSDSGANVLTF.

V usage is TRBV4-3 and J usage is TRBJ2-5; D not resolved. The J call may be in error: the DNA end matches TRBJ2-7 better. This CDR3 has 14 residues. Germline CDR1 and CDR2: LGHNA and YSLEER. CDR3 protein: CASSQGRARYEQYF. Here the CDR3 DNA reads TGCGCCAGCAGCCAAGGTCGAGCCCGCTACGAGCAGTACTTC.

This clone was seen a few times. The CDR3: CASSLSERQSYF. The CDR3 region has the DNA TGTGCCAGCAGCTTATCCGAGCGACAGTCGTACTTC. This chain uses TRBV7-9 with TRBJ2-5; maybe TRBD1 (5 bases). The CDR3 totals 12 residues. The ends were cut back, 2 bases at V and 13 bases at J, with 14 bases in the middle. CDR1 and CDR2 (germline): SEHNR, FQNEAQ (reference sequence).

This clone was observed once. The chain couples TRBV7-2 to TRBJ2-5; 8 bases align to TRBD2. This CDR3 comprises 14 residues. V was pared by 1 base and J by 7 bases, with 5 bases of the junction left unmatched. Germline V lookup: CDR1 SGHTA, CDR2 FQGNSA. The CDR3 bases are TGTGCCAGCAGCTTAGGACCGGGGGGGCGGACCCAGTACTTC. Amino acid sequence: CASSLGPGGRTQYF.

The chain couples TRBV15 to TRBJ2-2, with 11 bases aligning to TRBD1. After removal of 0 bases from V and 5 bases from J, the junction contained 14 bases not matched to a gene. This CDR3 contains 20 residues. Germline CDR1 is LNHNV and CDR2 is YYDKDF (reference sequence). The CDR3 DNA sequence: TGTGCCACCAGCAGAGACTTAAGGACAGGGGGCGTATCAGAAACCGGGGAGCTGTTTTTT. It encodes CATSRDLRTGGVSETGELFF.